The source of this T cell receptor (delta chain) is a study of γδ T cells in repeated Plasmodium falciparum infection. Looking at the study overall: The natural-infection arm compared Malian children under seasonal malaria with matched Australian children. Malaria-naive adults were infected with P. falciparum NF54 four times over roughly 600 days.

This clone was picked up a small number of times. TCRdb's entry gives the protein of a much larger clone, which mismatches this DNA's translation at residue 22, likely from a read error; the protein reported here is translated from the DNA. Each sorted gammadelta sample had TRG and TRD chains sequenced. TCRdb reapplied CATT to the multiplex PCR reads. The top ten hold about 24% of the sample, which has some 51,000 delta-chain clones, 1.5% to 2% seen once. This TCR came from a pool of human donors (malaria-infected and uninfected, not separated). Material: gamma-delta T cells from blood.

The CDR3 sequence is CAFVIAPKLSTGGYGPLYTDKFIF. Here the CDR3 DNA reads TGTGCCTTTGTCATCGCTCCGAAACTATCTACTGGGGGATACGGGCCTCTCTACACCGATAAATTCATCTTT. V is TRDV3 and J is TRDJ1; TRDD3 aligns across 13 bases. The CDR3 runs to 24 residues. CDR1 and CDR2 from the germline V gene are TVYSNPD and GDNSRS (reference sequence).